This T cell receptor (beta chain) was captured in a study of shared clonotypes between healthy human individuals. Whole-study results and caveats: Owing to a small donor count, the genetic and exposure-history diversity represented was limited.

Details on this clone: Its antigen is as yet unknown.

Unsorted PBMC replicate PCRs drew on around 280 ng DNA, representing tens of thousands of T cell genomes. Assay used: immunoSEQ multiplex PCR; TCRdb lists only in-frame clones, some missing. Found here are about 530,000 clones, 60% to 80% of them singletons; the top ten hold around 13%. The specimen was PBMCs. The receptor's source is a woman aged 40-49 years in good health. Some clones in this sample may be carry-over from other donors' samples.

Here the CDR3 DNA reads TGTGCCAGCAGCCCATTGGGCCGGGGCACTGAAGCTTTCTTT. Translation: CASSPLGRGTEAFF. The chain has TRBV11-2 and TRBJ1-1; D is undetermined. Germline values: CDR1 SGHAT, CDR2 FQNNGV. Trimming took 5 bases from V and 4 from J, leaving 14 bases between them. The CDR3 is 14 residues long.